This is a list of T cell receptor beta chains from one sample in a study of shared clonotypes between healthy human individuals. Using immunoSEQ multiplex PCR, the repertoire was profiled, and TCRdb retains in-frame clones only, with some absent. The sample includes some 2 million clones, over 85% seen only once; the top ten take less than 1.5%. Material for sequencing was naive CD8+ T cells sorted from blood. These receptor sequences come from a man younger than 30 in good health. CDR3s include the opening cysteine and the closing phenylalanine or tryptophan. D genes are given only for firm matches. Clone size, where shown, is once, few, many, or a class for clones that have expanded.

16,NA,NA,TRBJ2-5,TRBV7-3,CASSPDIGGMEETQYF,TGTGCCAGCAGCCCGGACATAGGGGGGATGGAAGAGACCCAGTACTTC
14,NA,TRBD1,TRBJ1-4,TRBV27,CASSSGQGYEKLFF,TGTGCCAGCAGTTCGGGACAGGGTTATGAAAAACTGTTTTTT
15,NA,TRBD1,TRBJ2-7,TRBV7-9,CASSSTGEVLYEQYF,TGTGCCAGCAGCTCGACAGGGGAAGTCCTATACGAGCAGTACTTC
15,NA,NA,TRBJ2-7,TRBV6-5,CASSYTGVLSYEQYF,TGTGCCAGCAGTTATACGGGAGTCCTCTCCTACGAGCAGTACTTC
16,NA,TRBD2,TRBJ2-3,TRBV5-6,CASSLTYLADTDTQYF,TGTGCCAGCAGCTTGACATACCTAGCGGACACAGATACGCAGTATTTT
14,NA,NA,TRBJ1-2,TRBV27,CASRPIQGDYGYTF,TGTGCCAGCAGACCGATTCAGGGAGACTATGGCTACACCTTC
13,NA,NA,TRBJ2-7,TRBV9,CASSEGHHYEQYF,TGTGCCAGCAGCGAGGGACACCACTACGAGCAGTACTTC
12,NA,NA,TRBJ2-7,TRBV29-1,CSVVLNSYEQYF,TGCAGCGTTGTCTTAAACTCCTACGAGCAGTACTTC
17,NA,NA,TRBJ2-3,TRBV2,CASSENARDSTDDTQYF,TGTGCCAGCAGTGAAAATGCCCGGGACTCGACCGATGATACGCAGTATTTT
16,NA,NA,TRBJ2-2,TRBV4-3,CASSQDIESTTGELFF,TGCGCCAGCAGCCAAGATATAGAATCGACGACCGGGGAGCTGTTTTTT
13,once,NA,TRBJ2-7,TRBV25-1,CASSDSYVLEQYF,TGTGCCAGCAGTGACTCCTATGTCTTAGAGCAGTACTTC
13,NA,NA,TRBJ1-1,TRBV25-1,CASSLGRNTEAFF,TGTGCCAGCAGTCTGGGGCGGAACACTGAAGCTTTCTTT
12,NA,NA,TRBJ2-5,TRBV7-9,CASSLSRETQYF,TGTGCCAGCAGCCTAAGTCGGGAGACCCAGTACTTC
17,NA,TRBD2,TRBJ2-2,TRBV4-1,CASSQVVRTSGTGELFF,TGCGCCAGCAGCCAAGTAGTCAGGACTAGTGGCACCGGGGAGCTGTTTTTT
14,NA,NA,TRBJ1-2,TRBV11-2,CASSLDEGLYGYTF,TGTGCCAGCAGCTTAGACGAGGGACTCTATGGCTACACCTTC
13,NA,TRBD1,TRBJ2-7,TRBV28,CASTLGTAYEQYF,TGTGCCAGCACTCTGGGGACAGCCTACGAGCAGTACTTC
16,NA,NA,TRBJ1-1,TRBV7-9,CASSPEGLGGRTEAFF,TGTGCCAGCAGCCCGGAAGGGTTGGGGGGGCGGACTGAAGCTTTCTTT
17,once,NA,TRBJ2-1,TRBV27,CASSFGPRGPSQDGQFF,TGTGCCAGCAGTTTTGGCCCCCGGGGACCCTCCCAGGACGGGCAGTTCTTC
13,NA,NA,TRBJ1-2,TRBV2,CASSPGPRGGYTF,TGTGCCAGCAGCCCTGGACCCCGCGGGGGCTACACCTTC
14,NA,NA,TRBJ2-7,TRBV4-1,CASSQVSSFYEQYF,TGCGCCAGCAGCCAAGTTTCCTCCTTCTACGAGCAGTACTTC
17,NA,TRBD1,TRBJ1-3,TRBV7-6,CASSPKLPGGYGNTIYF,TGTGCCAGCAGCCCAAAACTCCCAGGGGGCTATGGAAACACCATATATTTT
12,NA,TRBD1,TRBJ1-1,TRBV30,CAWGQANTEAFF,TGTGCCTGGGGACAGGCCAACACTGAAGCTTTCTTT
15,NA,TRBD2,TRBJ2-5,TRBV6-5,CASSYGRGGQETQYF,TGTGCCAGCAGTTACGGGCGGGGGGGCCAAGAGACCCAGTACTTC
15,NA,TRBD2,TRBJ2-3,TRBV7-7,CASSSTSGSWDTQYF,TGTGCTAGCAGCTCGACTAGCGGGAGTTGGGATACGCAGTATTTT
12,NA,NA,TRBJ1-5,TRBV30,CAWSSLGQPQHF,TGTGCCTGGAGTTCCCTCGGTCAGCCCCAGCATTTT
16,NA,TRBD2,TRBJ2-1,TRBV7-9,CASSQKGLAGENEQFF,TGTGCCAGCAGCCAAAAAGGACTAGCGGGGGAGAATGAGCAGTTCTTC
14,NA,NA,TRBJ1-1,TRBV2,CASSDTGVNTEAFF,TGTGCCAGCAGTGATACCGGGGTGAACACTGAAGCTTTCTTT
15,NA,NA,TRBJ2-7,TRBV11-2,CASSLVMTTDYEQYF,TGTGCCAGCAGCTTAGTAATGACGACCGACTACGAGCAGTACTTC
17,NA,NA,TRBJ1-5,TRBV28,CASSPPARAVGNQPQHF,TGTGCCAGCAGTCCCCCCGCAAGGGCAGTCGGCAATCAGCCCCAGCATTTT
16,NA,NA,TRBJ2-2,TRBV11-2,CASSSPLIGATGELFF,TGTGCCAGCAGCTCGCCGCTTATCGGGGCCACCGGGGAGCTGTTTTTT
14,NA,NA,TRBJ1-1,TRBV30,CACPKDTKTTEAFF,TGTGCCTGCCCTAAGGACACTAAAACGACTGAAGCTTTCTTT
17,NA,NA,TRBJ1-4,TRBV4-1,CASSHYSPSAANEKLFF,TGCGCCAGCAGCCACTATTCTCCCAGCGCGGCTAATGAAAAACTGTTTTTT
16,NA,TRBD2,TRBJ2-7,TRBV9,CASSVGMGLAGDEQYF,TGTGCCAGCAGCGTAGGAATGGGACTAGCGGGAGACGAGCAGTACTTC